This TCR beta chain was obtained from a study of T cell changes during pregnancy in multiple sclerosis. The germline gives CDR1 WNHNN, CDR2 SYGVQD (reference sequence). The CDR3 runs to 14 residues. The germline V and J ends were trimmed by 2 bases and 7 bases, with 14 bases remaining between them. Sequencing used immunoSEQ multiplex PCR; TCRdb keeps in-frame clones, though not all of them. The table records about 77,000 clones, about nine tenths of them present only once. This sequence was found in a female donor with multiple sclerosis, enrolled in a pregnancy study. J is TRBJ2-5 and V is TRBV10-1, with D perhaps matching TRBD2 (7 bases). Material: peripheral blood, obtained before pregnancy. The CDR3 coding sequence is TGCGCCAGCAGTGAGCGGGGGGCCGCAGGGACCCAGTACTTC. Its protein is CASSERGAAGTQYF.